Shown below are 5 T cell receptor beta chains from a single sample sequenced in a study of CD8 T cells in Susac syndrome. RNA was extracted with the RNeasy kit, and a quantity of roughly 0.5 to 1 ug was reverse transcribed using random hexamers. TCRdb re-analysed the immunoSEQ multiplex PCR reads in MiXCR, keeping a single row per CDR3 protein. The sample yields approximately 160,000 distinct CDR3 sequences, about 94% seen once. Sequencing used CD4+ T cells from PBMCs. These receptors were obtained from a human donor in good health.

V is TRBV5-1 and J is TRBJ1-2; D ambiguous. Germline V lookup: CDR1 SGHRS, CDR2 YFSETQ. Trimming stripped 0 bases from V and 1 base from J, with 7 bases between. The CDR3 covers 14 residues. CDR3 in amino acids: CASSLESVNYGYTF. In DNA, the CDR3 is TGCGCCAGCAGCTTGGAGAGCGTTAACTATGGCTACACCTTC.

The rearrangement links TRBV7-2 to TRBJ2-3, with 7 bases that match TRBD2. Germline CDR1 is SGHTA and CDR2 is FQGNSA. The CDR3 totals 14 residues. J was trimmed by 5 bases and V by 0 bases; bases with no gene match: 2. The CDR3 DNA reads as TGTGCCAGCAGCTTAGCGGGGGGGAGAGATACGCAGTATTTT. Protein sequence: CASSLAGGRDTQYF.

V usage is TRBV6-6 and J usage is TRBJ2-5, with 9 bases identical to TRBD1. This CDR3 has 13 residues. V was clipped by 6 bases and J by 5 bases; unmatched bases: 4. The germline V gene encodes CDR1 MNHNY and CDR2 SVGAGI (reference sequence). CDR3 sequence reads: CASSYRGPETQYF. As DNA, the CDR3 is TGTGCCAGCAGCTACAGGGGGCCCGAGACCCAGTACTTC.

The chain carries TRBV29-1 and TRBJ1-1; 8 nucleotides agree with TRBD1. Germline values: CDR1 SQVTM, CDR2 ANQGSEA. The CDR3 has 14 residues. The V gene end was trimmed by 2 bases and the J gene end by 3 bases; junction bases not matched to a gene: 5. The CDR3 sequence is CSVESGRGHTEAFF. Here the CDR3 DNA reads TGCAGCGTTGAAAGCGGCAGGGGGCACACTGAAGCTTTCTTT.

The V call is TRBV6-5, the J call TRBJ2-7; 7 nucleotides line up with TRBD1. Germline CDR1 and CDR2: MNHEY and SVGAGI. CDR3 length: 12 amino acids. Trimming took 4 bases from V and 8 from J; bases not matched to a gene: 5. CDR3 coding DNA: TGTGCCAGCAGTTTTACAGGGGATCAGCAGTACTTC. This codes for CASSFTGDQQYF.